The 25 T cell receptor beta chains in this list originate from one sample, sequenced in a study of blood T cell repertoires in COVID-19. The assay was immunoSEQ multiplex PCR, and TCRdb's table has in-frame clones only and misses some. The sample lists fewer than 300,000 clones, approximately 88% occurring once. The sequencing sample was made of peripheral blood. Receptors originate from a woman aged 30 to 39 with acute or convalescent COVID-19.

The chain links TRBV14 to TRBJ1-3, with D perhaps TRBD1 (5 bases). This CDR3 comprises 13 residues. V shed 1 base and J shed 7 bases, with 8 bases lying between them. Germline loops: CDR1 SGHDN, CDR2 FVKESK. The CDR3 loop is CASSQAGANTIYF. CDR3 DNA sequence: TGTGCCAGCAGCCAAGCTGGGGCGAACACCATATATTTT.

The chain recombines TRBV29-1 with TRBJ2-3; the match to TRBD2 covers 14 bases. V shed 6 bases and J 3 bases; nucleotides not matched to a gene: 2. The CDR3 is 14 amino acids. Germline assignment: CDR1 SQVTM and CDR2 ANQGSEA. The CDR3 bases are TGCAGCGTAAGGACTAGCGGGAGGACAGATACGCAGTATTTT. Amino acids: CSVRTSGRTDTQYF.

CDR3 amino acids: CATRRTGDGYEQYF. The DNA for the CDR3 is TGTGCCACCAGGCGGACAGGGGACGGTTACGAGCAGTACTTC. This chain joins TRBV15 and TRBJ2-7; 9 positions match TRBD1. The germline CDR1 and CDR2 sequences are LNHNV and YYDKDF (reference sequence). V was clipped by 6 bases and J by 4 bases; unmatched bases: 7. The CDR3 length is 14 residues. Supplemented by reference TRBV15 and TRBJ2-7, the full variable domain reads DAMVIQNPRYQVTQFGKPVTLSCSQTLNHNVMYWYQQKSSQAPKLLFHYYDKDFNNEADTPDNFQSRRPNTSFCFLDIRSPGLGDTAMYLCATRRTGDGYEQYFGPGTRLTVT.

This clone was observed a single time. DNA for the CDR3: TGTGCCAGCAGCCCTAGGGGCGAGGAGCAGTTCTTC. As protein: CASSPRGEEQFF. The chain joins TRBV7-9 to TRBJ2-1; maybe TRBD1 (5 bases). The ends were cut back, 5 bases at V and 10 bases at J, with 12 bases in the middle. Germline-derived CDR1 and CDR2 are SEHNR and FQNEAQ (reference sequence). This CDR3 has 12 residues. Supplemented by reference TRBV7-9 and TRBJ2-1, the full variable domain reads DTGVSQNPRHKITKRGQNVTFRCDPISEHNRLYWYRQTLGQGPEFLTYFQNEAQLEKSRLLSDRFSAERPKGSFSTLEIQRTEQGDSAMYLCASSPRGEEQFFGPGTRLTVL.

This CDR3 reads CASRKGNNGGDEQYF. DNA of the CDR3: TGTGCCAGCAGGAAGGGGAATAACGGAGGGGACGAGCAGTACTTC. The V and J genes are TRBV6-1 and TRBJ2-7, with D possibly being TRBD2 (6 bases). Germline CDR1 reads MNHNS; CDR2 reads SASEGT. The CDR3 length is 15 residues. V dropped 6 bases and J dropped 5 bases, with 20 bases sitting between them.

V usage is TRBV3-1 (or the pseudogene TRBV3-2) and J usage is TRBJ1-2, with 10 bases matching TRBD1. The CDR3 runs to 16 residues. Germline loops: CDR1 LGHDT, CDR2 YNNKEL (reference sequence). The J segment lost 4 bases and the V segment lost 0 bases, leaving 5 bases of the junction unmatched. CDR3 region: CASSQEPGQGIYGYTF. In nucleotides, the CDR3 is TGTGCCAGCAGCCAAGAGCCGGGACAGGGGATCTATGGCTACACCTTC.

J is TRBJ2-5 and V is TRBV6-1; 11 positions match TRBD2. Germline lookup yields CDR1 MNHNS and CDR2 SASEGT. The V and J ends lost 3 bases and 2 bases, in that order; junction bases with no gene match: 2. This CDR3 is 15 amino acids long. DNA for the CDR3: TGTGCCAGCAGTGAGGGACTAGCGGTTCAAGAGACCCAGTACTTC. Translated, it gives CASSEGLAVQETQYF.

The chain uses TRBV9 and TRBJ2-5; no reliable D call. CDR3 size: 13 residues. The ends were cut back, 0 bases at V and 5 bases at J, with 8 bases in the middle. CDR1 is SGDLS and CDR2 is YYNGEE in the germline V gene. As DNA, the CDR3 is TGTGCCAGCAGCGTAGCTAACGGGGAGACCCAGTACTTC. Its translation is CASSVANGETQYF.

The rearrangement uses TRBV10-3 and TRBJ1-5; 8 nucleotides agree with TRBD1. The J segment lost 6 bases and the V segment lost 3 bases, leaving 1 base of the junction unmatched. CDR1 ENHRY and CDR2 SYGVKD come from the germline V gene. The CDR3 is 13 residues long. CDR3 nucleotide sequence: TGTGCCATCAGTGAAACAGGGGGTCAGCCCCAGCATTTT. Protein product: CAISETGGQPQHF.

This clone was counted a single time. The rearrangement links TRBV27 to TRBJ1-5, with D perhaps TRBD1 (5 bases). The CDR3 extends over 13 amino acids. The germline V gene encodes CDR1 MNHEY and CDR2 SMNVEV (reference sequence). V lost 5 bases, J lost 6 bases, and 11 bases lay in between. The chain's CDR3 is CASSATTVQPQHF. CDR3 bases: TGTGCCAGCAGTGCAACGACAGTTCAGCCCCAGCATTTT.

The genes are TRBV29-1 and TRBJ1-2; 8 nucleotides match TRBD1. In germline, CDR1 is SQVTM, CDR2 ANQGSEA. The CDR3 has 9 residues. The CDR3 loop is CRTGDDYTF. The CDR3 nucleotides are TGCAGGACAGGGGATGACTACACCTTC.

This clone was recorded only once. CDR3 DNA sequence: TGTGCCAGCAGCTTAGACGGGACTAGCGGGAGTGGGGGTCTGTTCTTC. Translation: CASSLDGTSGSGGLFF. This sequence joins TRBV11-2 and TRBJ2-1; 14 bases are a match to TRBD2. The CDR3 has 16 residues. Germline loops: CDR1 SGHAT, CDR2 FQNNGV. Losses at the gene ends were 0 bases for V and 15 bases for J; bases not matched to a gene: 10.

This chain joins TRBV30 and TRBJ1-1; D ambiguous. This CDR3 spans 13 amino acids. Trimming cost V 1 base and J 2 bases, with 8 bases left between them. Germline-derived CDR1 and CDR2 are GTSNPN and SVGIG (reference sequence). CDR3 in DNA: TGTGCCTGGAGTGGCCACAGTAACACTGAAGCTTTCTTT. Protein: CAWSGHSNTEAFF.

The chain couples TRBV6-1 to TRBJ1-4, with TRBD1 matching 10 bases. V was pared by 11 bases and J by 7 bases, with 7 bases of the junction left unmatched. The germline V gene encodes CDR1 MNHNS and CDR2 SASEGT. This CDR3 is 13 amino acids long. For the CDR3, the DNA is TGTGCCGGGAGACAGGGGGCTCGTGAAAAACTGTTTTTT. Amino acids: CAGRQGAREKLFF.

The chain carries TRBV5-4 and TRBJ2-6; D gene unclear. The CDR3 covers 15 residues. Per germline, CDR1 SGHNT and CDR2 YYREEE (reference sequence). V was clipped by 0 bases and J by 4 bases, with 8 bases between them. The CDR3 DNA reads TGTGCCAGCAGCTTGGGGAGAGCCGGGGCCAACGTCCTGACTTTC. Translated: CASSLGRAGANVLTF.

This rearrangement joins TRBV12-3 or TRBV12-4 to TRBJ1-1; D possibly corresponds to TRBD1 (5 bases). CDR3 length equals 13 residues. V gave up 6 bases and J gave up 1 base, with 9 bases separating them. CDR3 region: CASSPRANTEAFF. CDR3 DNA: TGTGCCAGCAGCCCCAGGGCGAACACTGAAGCTTTCTTT.

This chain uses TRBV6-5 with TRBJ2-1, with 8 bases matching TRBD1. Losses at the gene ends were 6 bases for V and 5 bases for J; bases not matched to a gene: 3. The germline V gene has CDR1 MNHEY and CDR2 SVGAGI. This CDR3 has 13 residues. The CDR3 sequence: CASSGTGNNEQFF. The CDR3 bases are TGTGCCAGCAGCGGGACAGGTAACAATGAGCAGTTCTTC.

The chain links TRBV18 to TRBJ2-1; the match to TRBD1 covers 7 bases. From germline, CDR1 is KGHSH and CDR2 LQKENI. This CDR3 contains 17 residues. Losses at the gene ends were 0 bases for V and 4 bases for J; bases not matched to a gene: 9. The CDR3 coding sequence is TGTGCCAGCTCACCACCGAGGGGACAGCCCGCTTACAATGAGCAGTTCTTC. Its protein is CASSPPRGQPAYNEQFF.

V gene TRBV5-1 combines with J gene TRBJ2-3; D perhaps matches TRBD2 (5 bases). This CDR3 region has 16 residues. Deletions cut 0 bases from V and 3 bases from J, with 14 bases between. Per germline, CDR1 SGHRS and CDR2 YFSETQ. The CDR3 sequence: CASSLELGIGTDTQYF. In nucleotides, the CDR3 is TGCGCCAGCAGCTTGGAACTAGGAATAGGTACAGATACGCAGTATTTT.

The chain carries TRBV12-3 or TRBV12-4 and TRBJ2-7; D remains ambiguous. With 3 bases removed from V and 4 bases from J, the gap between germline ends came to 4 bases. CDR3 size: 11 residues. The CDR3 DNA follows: TGTGCCAGCAGTTTTTCGTACGAGCAGTACTTC. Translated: CASSFSYEQYF.

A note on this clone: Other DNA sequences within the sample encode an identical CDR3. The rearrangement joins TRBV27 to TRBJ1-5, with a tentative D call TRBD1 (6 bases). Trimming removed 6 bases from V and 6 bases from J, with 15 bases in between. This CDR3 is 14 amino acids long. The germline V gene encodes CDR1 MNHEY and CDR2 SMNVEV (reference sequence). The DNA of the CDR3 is TGTGCCAGCAGATTAACAGGGATCGGTCAGCCCCAGCATTTT. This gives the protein CASRLTGIGQPQHF.

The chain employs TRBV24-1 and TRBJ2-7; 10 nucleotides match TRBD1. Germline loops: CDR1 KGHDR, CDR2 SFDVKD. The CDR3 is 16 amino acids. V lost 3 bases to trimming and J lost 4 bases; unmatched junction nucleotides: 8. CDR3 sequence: CATSDLKGTGVYEQYF. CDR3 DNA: TGTGCCACCAGTGATCTTAAAGGGACAGGGGTTTACGAGCAGTACTTC.

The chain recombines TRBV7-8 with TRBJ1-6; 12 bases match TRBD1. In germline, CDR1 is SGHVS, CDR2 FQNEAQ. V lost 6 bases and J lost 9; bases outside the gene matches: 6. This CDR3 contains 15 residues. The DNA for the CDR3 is TGTGCCAGCAGACCGGGACAGGGGGCCGGTTCACCCCTCCACTTT. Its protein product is CASRPGQGAGSPLHF.

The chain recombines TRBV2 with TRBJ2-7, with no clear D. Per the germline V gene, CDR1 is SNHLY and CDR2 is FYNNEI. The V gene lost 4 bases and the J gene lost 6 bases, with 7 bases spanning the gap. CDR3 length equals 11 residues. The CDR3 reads CASSVPGEQYF. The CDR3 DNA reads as TGTGCCAGCAGTGTGCCGGGCGAGCAGTACTTC.

CDR3 coding DNA: TGTGCCAGCAGCTCCCCTAGCGGGAGGGCCGACGAGCAGTACTTC. It codes for CASSSPSGRADEQYF. The chain is built from TRBV11-2 and TRBJ2-7, with 12 bases lining up with TRBD2. J lost 5 bases, V lost 4 bases, and 6 bases had no gene match. CDR3 size: 15 residues. The germline gives CDR1 SGHAT, CDR2 FQNNGV. The entire variable domain, with the rest obtained from reference TRBV11-2 and TRBJ2-7, is as follows: EAGVAQSPRYKIIEKRQSVAFWCNPISGHATLYWYQQILGQGPKLLIQFQNNGVVDDSQLPKDRFSAERLKGVDSTLKIQPAKLEDSAVYLCASSSPSGRADEQYFGPGTRLTVT.